The T cell receptor (beta chain) under discussion was sequenced for a study of T cell changes during pregnancy in multiple sclerosis. The CDR3 sequence is 14 residues long. The V gene end was trimmed by 8 bases and the J gene end by 4 bases; junction bases not matched to a gene: 8. Germline V gene sequence: CDR1 PRHDT, CDR2 FYEKMQ (reference sequence). The protocol was immunoSEQ multiplex PCR, while the TCRdb copy is restricted to in-frame clones and leaves out a portion. The repertoire includes about 85,000 clones, about 89% of them detected once, and more than 2% sits in the top ten. This clonotype was sampled from a female donor with multiple sclerosis, enrolled in a pregnancy study. Sequences were derived from peripheral blood, sampled in the first trimester of pregnancy. The V call is TRBV13, the J call TRBJ1-2; 9 bases are a match to TRBD1. This chain's CDR3 is CASRRDRDTYGYTF. The CDR3 DNA follows: TGTGCCAGCCGGCGGGACAGGGACACCTATGGCTACACCTTC.